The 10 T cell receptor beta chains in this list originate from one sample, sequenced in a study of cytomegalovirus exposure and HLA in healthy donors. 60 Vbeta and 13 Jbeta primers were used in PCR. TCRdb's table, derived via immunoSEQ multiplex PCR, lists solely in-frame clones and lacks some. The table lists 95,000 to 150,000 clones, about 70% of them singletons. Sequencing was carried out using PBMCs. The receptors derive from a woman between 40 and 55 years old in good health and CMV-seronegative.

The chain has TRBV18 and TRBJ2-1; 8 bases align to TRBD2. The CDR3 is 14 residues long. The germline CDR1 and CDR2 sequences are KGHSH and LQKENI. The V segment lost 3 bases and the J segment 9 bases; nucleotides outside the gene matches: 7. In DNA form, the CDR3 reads TGTGCCAGCTCACCGAGGACTAGCTTCGGTGAGCAGTTCTTC. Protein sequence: CASSPRTSFGEQFF.

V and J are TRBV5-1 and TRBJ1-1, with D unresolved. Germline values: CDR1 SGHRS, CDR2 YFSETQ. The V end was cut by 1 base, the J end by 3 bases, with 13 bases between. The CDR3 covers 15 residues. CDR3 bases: TGCGCCAGCAGCTTGTCGTATGGCGGGTACACTGAAGCTTTCTTT. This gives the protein CASSLSYGGYTEAFF.

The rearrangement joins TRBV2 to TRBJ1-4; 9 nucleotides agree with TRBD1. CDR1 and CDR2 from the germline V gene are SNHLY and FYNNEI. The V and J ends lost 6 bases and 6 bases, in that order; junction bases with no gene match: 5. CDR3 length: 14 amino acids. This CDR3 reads CASRIRDRDEKLFF. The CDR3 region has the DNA TGTGCCAGCAGGATCCGGGACAGGGATGAAAAACTGTTTTTT. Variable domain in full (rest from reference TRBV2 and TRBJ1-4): EPEVTQTPSHQVTQMGQEVILRCVPISNHLYFYWYRQILGQKVEFLVSFYNNEISEKSEIFDDQFSVERPDGSNFTLKIRSTKLEDSAMYFCASRIRDRDEKLFFGSGTQLSVL.

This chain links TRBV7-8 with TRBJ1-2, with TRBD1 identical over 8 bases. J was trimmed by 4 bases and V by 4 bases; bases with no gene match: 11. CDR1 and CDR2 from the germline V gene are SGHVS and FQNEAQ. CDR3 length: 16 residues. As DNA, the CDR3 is TGTGCCAGCAGCTCAAATCCTGGGACAGGACTCTATGGCTACACCTTC. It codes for CASSSNPGTGLYGYTF.

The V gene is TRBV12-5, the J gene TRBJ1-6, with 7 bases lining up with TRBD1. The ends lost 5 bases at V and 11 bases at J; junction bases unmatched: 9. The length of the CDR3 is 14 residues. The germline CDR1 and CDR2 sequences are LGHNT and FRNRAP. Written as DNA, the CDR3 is TGTGCTAGTGGTCCCCCGGACAGGTGGGCACCCCTCCACTTT. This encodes CASGPPDRWAPLHF.

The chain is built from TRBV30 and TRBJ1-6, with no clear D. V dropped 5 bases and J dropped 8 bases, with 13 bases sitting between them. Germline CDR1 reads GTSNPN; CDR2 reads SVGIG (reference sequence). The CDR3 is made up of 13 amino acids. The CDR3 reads CAWGSPPYSPLHF. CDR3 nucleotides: TGTGCCTGGGGCTCGCCGCCTTATTCACCCCTCCACTTT.

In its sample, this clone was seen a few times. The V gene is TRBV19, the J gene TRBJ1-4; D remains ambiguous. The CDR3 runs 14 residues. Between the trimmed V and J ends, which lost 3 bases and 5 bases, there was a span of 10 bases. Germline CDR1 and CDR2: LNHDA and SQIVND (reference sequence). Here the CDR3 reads CASSMSGLNEKLFF. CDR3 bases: TGTGCCAGTAGTATGTCGGGTCTGAATGAAAAACTGTTTTTT.

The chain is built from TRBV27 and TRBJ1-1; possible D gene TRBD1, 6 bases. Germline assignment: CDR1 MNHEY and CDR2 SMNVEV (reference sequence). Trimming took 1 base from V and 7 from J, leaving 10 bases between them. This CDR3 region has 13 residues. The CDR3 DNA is TGTGCCAGCAGTTTATTCGGACAGAGTGAAGCTTTCTTT. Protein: CASSLFGQSEAFF.

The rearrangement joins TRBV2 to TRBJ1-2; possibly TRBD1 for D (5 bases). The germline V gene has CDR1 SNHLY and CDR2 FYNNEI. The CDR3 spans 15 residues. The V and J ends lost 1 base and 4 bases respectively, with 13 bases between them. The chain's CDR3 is CASSEGQNNFYGYTF. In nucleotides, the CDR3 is TGTGCCAGCAGTGAAGGACAGAACAATTTCTATGGCTACACCTTC. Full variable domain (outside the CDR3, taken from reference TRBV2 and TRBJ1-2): EPEVTQTPSHQVTQMGQEVILRCVPISNHLYFYWYRQILGQKVEFLVSFYNNEISEKSEIFDDQFSVERPDGSNFTLKIRSTKLEDSAMYFCASSEGQNNFYGYTFGSGTRLTVV.

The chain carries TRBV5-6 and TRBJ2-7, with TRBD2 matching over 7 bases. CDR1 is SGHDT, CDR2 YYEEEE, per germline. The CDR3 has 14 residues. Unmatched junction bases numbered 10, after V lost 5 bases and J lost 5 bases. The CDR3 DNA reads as TGTGCCAGCAGTCCCCTTAAGACTAGCAACGAGCAGTACTTC. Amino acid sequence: CASSPLKTSNEQYF.